The 32 T cell receptor beta chains below come from one sample, sequenced in a study of PD-1 blockade in classical Hodgkin lymphoma. Every one of the patients relapsed after autologous stem cell transplantation (brentuximab vedotin exposure was variable). Measured with immunoSEQ multiplex PCR; TCRdb has only the in-frame clones, and not every one. The table records 40,000 to 45,000 clones, approximately 64% of them present only once. The input for sequencing was peripheral blood mononuclear cells (PBMCs), taken at baseline. These TCRs come from a human donor with classical Hodgkin lymphoma.

The chain carries TRBV7-6 and TRBJ2-1; 13 bases fit TRBD2. With 4 bases clipped from V and 7 bases from J, the junction kept 10 bases outside the gene matches. The CDR3 loop spans 17 amino acids. Germline loops: CDR1 SGHVS, CDR2 FNYEAQ. The CDR3 spells CASSSPWTSGSDNEQFF. CDR3 sequence (DNA): TGTGCCAGCAGCTCCCCGTGGACTAGCGGGAGTGATAATGAGCAGTTCTTC.

The CDR3 nucleotides read TGTGCCTGGAGTTGGGTAGGGATCAGCGAGCAGTACTTC. Protein sequence: CAWSWVGISEQYF. The V and J genes are TRBV30 and TRBJ2-7; D gene unclear. CDR1 GTSNPN and CDR2 SVGIG come from the germline V gene (reference sequence). V lost 2 bases and J 6 bases, leaving 14 bases between the germline ends. This CDR3 spans 13 amino acids.

The CDR3 nucleotides read TGTGCCAGCTCACCTCCGGACAGGCCCTCCTACGAGCAGTACTTC. This codes for CASSPPDRPSYEQYF. The chain has TRBV18 and TRBJ2-7; 7 bases are shared with TRBD1. This CDR3 is 15 amino acids long. The germline V gene encodes CDR1 KGHSH and CDR2 LQKENI. Trimming cost V 3 bases and J 0 bases; bases outside gene matches: 5.

The J gene is TRBJ1-5, the V gene TRBV6-5; D might be TRBD1 (6 bases). Germline loops: CDR1 MNHEY, CDR2 SVGAGI. V was pared by 0 bases and J by 3 bases, with 9 bases between. The CDR3 sequence is 15 residues long. The CDR3 sequence: CASSYSDSFNQPQHF. The CDR3 nucleotides are TGTGCCAGCAGTTACTCGGACAGCTTCAATCAGCCCCAGCATTTT.

This chain connects TRBV28 to TRBJ2-5, with TRBD1 as a possible D gene (6 bases). The CDR3 spans 16 residues. Trimming stripped 2 bases from V and 2 bases from J, with 15 bases between. Per the germline V gene, CDR1 is MDHEN and CDR2 is SYDVKM. CDR3 DNA sequence: TGTGCCAGCAGTTTACCCGCAGGGGCGGGTCAAGAGACCCAGTACTTC. Protein: CASSLPAGAGQETQYF. Full variable domain (outside the CDR3, taken from reference TRBV28 and TRBJ2-5): DVKVTQSSRYLVKRTGEKVFLECVQDMDHENMFWYRQDPGLGLRLIYFSYDVKMKEKGDIPEGYSVSREKKERFSLILESASTNQTSMYLCASSLPAGAGQETQYFGPGTRLLVL.

The chain has TRBV18 and TRBJ1-5; D is unclear. Trimming left V 3 bases short and J 0 bases short, with 15 bases between. Germline CDR1 and CDR2: KGHSH and LQKENI. The CDR3 totals 17 residues. DNA for the CDR3: TGTGCCAGCTCACCGAGCGTATCAATTTATAGCAATCAGCCCCAGCATTTT. It translates to CASSPSVSIYSNQPQHF.

V and J are TRBV9 and TRBJ2-3; 7 bases agree with TRBD2. Unmatched junction bases numbered 9, after V lost 5 bases and J lost 3 bases. The germline V gene has CDR1 SGDLS and CDR2 YYNGEE. This CDR3 comprises 15 residues. The CDR3 protein is CASSDLAVLTDTQYF. The DNA of the CDR3 is TGTGCCAGCAGTGACCTAGCGGTCCTTACAGATACGCAGTATTTT.

This clone was observed a few times. The chain employs TRBV6-5 and TRBJ1-2, with D perhaps TRBD1 (6 bases). The CDR3 sequence is 13 residues long. Trimming removed 4 bases from V and 4 bases from J, with 10 bases in between. Germline CDR1 MNHEY, CDR2 SVGAGI. This CDR3 is CASSWGRTYGYTF. The CDR3 DNA sequence: TGTGCCAGCAGTTGGGGGCGGACCTATGGCTACACCTTC.

The chain has TRBV2 and TRBJ2-2, with D unresolved. From germline, CDR1 is SNHLY and CDR2 FYNNEI. The CDR3 extends over 14 amino acids. Deletions cut 6 bases from V and 2 bases from J, with 10 bases between. The CDR3 nucleotides are TGTGCCAGCAGAAGAGATTCTAACACCGGGGAGCTGTTTTTT. It is translated as CASRRDSNTGELFF.

A few counts support this clone. This rearrangement joins TRBV4-3 to TRBJ1-1; unclear D gene. There are 16 residues in the CDR3. CDR1 and CDR2 (germline): LGHNA, YSLEER. The V end was cut by 0 bases, the J end by 4 bases, with 15 bases between. The CDR3 is CASSQDRSVRGTEAFF. The CDR3 DNA reads as TGCGCCAGCAGCCAAGATCGGTCCGTTCGGGGCACTGAAGCTTTCTTT.

The V gene is TRBV7-9, the J gene TRBJ2-7; 14 bases agree with TRBD2. The length of the CDR3 is 16 residues. Germline CDR1 is SEHNR and CDR2 is FQNEAQ (reference sequence). J was trimmed by 6 bases and V by 5 bases; bases with no gene match: 9. The CDR3 nucleotides read TGTGCCAGCAGCGCCGGGACTAGCGGGAGCGTGGTCGAGCAGTACTTC. Translating gives CASSAGTSGSVVEQYF.

This chain links TRBV7-3 with TRBJ2-2; D perhaps matches TRBD1 (5 bases). V lost 1 base and J lost 1, with 7 bases in between. The CDR3 length is 15 residues. Germline V gene data show CDR1 as SGHTA and CDR2 as FQGTGA. In DNA form, the CDR3 reads TGTGCCAGCAGCTTAATGGGGCAGAACACCGGGGAGCTGTTTTTT. It is translated as CASSLMGQNTGELFF.

A few counts support this clone. This chain uses TRBV30 with TRBJ1-1; D call uncertain. This CDR3 has 12 residues. V dropped 5 bases and J dropped 1 base, with 8 bases sitting between them. Germline loops: CDR1 GTSNPN, CDR2 SVGIG (reference sequence). CDR3 in DNA: TGTGCCTGGGGACGGACGAACACTGAAGCTTTCTTT. Protein product: CAWGRTNTEAFF.

This chain links TRBV19 with TRBJ2-1; 10 bases line up with TRBD2. The CDR3 extends over 15 amino acids. CDR1 and CDR2 (germline): LNHDA, SQIVND (reference sequence). V shed 5 bases and J 8 bases; nucleotides not matched to a gene: 9. The CDR3 here is CASSRASGSGHEQFF. CDR3 bases: TGTGCCAGTAGTCGGGCTAGCGGGAGCGGACATGAGCAGTTCTTC. Together with reference TRBV19 and TRBJ2-1, the CDR3 gives the full variable domain: DGGITQSPKYLFRKEGQNVTLSCEQNLNHDAMYWYRQDPGQGLRLIYYSQIVNDFQKGDIAEGYSVSREKKESFPLTVTSAQKNPTAFYLCASSRASGSGHEQFFGPGTRLTVL.

The CDR3 loop is CARSTSGEQFF. CDR3 nucleotide sequence: TGTGCCAGATCAACCTCAGGTGAGCAGTTCTTC. This rearrangement joins TRBV2 to TRBJ2-1; D unclear. The germline V and J ends were trimmed by 9 bases and 9 bases, with 12 bases remaining between them. This CDR3 region has 11 residues. CDR1 is SNHLY, CDR2 FYNNEI, per germline.

CDR3 DNA sequence: TGTGCCAGCAGTTACTCGGCGGGGGGGGTCACTGAAGCTTTCTTT. Translated, it gives CASSYSAGGVTEAFF. The gene calls are TRBV6-5 and TRBJ1-1; possible D gene TRBD1, 5 bases. Trimming took off 0 bases at V and 4 bases at J, with 12 bases between the two ends. CDR3 length equals 15 residues. The germline CDR1 and CDR2 sequences are MNHEY and SVGAGI.

The CDR3 DNA is TGTGCCAGCAGCTTGGGGAGGGGCCGGAGCAATCAGCCCCAGCATTTT. This gives the protein CASSLGRGRSNQPQHF. V usage is TRBV5-6 and J usage is TRBJ1-5, with D maybe TRBD1 (5 bases). CDR3 size: 16 residues. Germline loops: CDR1 SGHDT, CDR2 YYEEEE. V lost 0 bases and J lost 1, with 11 bases in between. Full variable domain (missing parts from reference TRBV5-6 and TRBJ1-5): DAGVTQSPTHLIKTRGQQVTLRCSPKSGHDTVSWYQQALGQGPQFIFQYYEEEERQRGNFPDRFSGHQFPNYSSELNVNALLLGDSALYLCASSLGRGRSNQPQHFGDGTRLSIL.

The chain has TRBV27 and TRBJ1-1, with D unclear. The CDR3 totals 14 residues. Trimming stripped 6 bases from V and 1 base from J, with 12 bases between. CDR1 MNHEY and CDR2 SMNVEV come from the germline V gene (reference sequence). The CDR3 DNA follows: TGTGCCAGCAGGCACCTCGGAAAGAACACTGAAGCTTTCTTT. Translation: CASRHLGKNTEAFF.

The chain uses TRBV19 and TRBJ2-5; no clear D gene. The V and J ends lost 6 bases and 2 bases respectively, with 10 bases between them. The CDR3 extends over 13 amino acids. The germline CDR1 and CDR2 sequences are LNHDA and SQIVND (reference sequence). The CDR3 DNA reads TGTGCCAGTAGGGGCACGTTGCAAGAGACCCAGTACTTC. Translated, it gives CASRGTLQETQYF.

The chain joins TRBV7-6 to TRBJ1-1; 9 bases agree with TRBD1. Germline V gives CDR1 SGHVS, CDR2 FNYEAQ. With V trimmed by 1 base and J by 1 base, 4 bases remained unmatched. The CDR3 length is 16 residues. The CDR3 DNA is TGTGCCAGCAGCTTAGGGGACAGGGTCTGGAACACTGAAGCTTTCTTT. This encodes CASSLGDRVWNTEAFF.

This clone appeared a few times. J is TRBJ2-7 and V is TRBV5-1; weak D call: TRBD1 (6 bases). CDR1 is SGHRS and CDR2 is YFSETQ in the germline V gene. This CDR3 comprises 13 residues. V dropped 4 bases and J dropped 3 bases, with 11 bases sitting between them. CDR3 loop: CASSKDSYYEQYF. The CDR3 coding sequence is TGCGCCAGCAGCAAGGACAGTTACTACGAGCAGTACTTC.

The rearrangement uses TRBV27 and TRBJ1-2; D perhaps matches TRBD1 (5 bases). The CDR3 is 13 amino acids. Trimming cost V 5 bases and J 1 base, with 8 bases left between them. Germline CDR1 and CDR2: MNHEY and SMNVEV (reference sequence). CDR3 nucleotide sequence: TGTGCCAGCAGTAGACAGATTAACTATGGCTACACCTTC. This gives the protein CASSRQINYGYTF.

The rearrangement uses TRBV7-6 and TRBJ2-7; 8 bases match TRBD1. The CDR3 runs to 14 residues. In germline, CDR1 is SGHVS, CDR2 FNYEAQ. Trimming took 5 bases from V and 7 from J; bases not matched to a gene: 10. The CDR3 coding sequence is TGTGCCAGCAGCAAGACAGGGGTCCTGGGTGAGCAGTACTTC. Its protein is CASSKTGVLGEQYF.

This chain connects TRBV18 to TRBJ1-5, with a weak D call TRBD1 (5 bases). CDR3 length: 14 amino acids. Germline lookup yields CDR1 KGHSH and CDR2 LQKENI. The V end was cut by 5 bases, the J end by 0 bases, with 8 bases between. CDR3 sequence: CASSGRDSNQPQHF. CDR3 in DNA: TGTGCCAGCTCAGGCAGGGATAGCAATCAGCCCCAGCATTTT.

The chain is built from TRBV9 and TRBJ2-2; 7 nucleotides align to TRBD1. CDR3 length: 15 residues. The ends lost 3 bases at V and 8 bases at J; junction bases unmatched: 10. From germline, CDR1 is SGDLS and CDR2 YYNGEE. The CDR3 DNA follows: TGTGCCAGCAGCGAAACGACAGGGATCACAGGGGAGCTGTTTTTT. This gives the protein CASSETTGITGELFF. The variable domain in full, with the rest retrieved from reference TRBV9 and TRBJ2-2, is DSGVTQTPKHLITATGQRVTLRCSPRSGDLSVYWYQQSLDQGLQFLIQYYNGEERAKGNILERFSAQQFPDLHSELNLSSLELGDSALYFCASSETTGITGELFFGEGSRLTVL.

V and J are TRBV30 and TRBJ1-1; 9 positions match TRBD1. This CDR3 has 13 amino acids. Germline V lookup: CDR1 GTSNPN, CDR2 SVGIG (reference sequence). V lost 2 bases to trimming and J lost 11 bases; unmatched junction nucleotides: 9. This CDR3 reads CAWSPTGGFWAFF. CDR3 sequence (DNA): TGTGCCTGGAGTCCGACAGGGGGATTTTGGGCTTTCTTT.

This clone has a handful of counts. The chain joins TRBV5-6 to TRBJ2-1; 11 bases line up with TRBD2. The CDR3 consists of 14 residues. J gave up 7 bases and V 4 bases, and 4 bases lay outside the gene matches. Germline CDR1 and CDR2: SGHDT and YYEEEE. The CDR3 DNA is TGTGCCAGCAGCATCTGGACTAGCGGGAATGAGCAGTTCTTC. This codes for CASSIWTSGNEQFF.

In nucleotides, the CDR3 is TGTGCCAGCAGCGTAGTGGCGGACTATGAAGCTTTCTTT. Encoded protein: CASSVVADYEAFF. The chain combines TRBV9 with TRBJ1-1; no reliable D call. Trimming shortened V by 0 bases and J by 7 bases, and 10 bases separated the two germline ends. CDR1 is SGDLS and CDR2 is YYNGEE in the germline V gene. The CDR3 totals 13 residues.

J is TRBJ2-7 and V is TRBV6-1; TRBD1 matches at 9 bases. The CDR3 length is 15 residues. Germline CDR1 MNHNS, CDR2 SASEGT. The V segment lost 8 bases and the J segment 6 bases; nucleotides outside the gene matches: 14. The CDR3 loop is CASRNTAGQGREQYF. The CDR3 region has the DNA TGTGCCAGCCGGAATACTGCGGGACAGGGTCGCGAGCAGTACTTC.

This clone was observed a few times. V gene TRBV2 combines with J gene TRBJ2-3, with 7 nucleotides matching TRBD2. CDR3 length: 16 residues. V lost 6 bases to trimming and J lost 6 bases; unmatched junction nucleotides: 15. Germline-derived CDR1 and CDR2 are SNHLY and FYNNEI. CDR3 in amino acids: CASRFKGGLGGDTQYF. The CDR3, as DNA: TGTGCCAGCAGGTTTAAGGGAGGACTAGGAGGGGATACGCAGTATTTT.

The chain couples TRBV7-8 to TRBJ2-7, with 9 nucleotides matching TRBD1. V dropped 4 bases and J dropped 3; count of bases not matched to a gene: 10. The CDR3 runs 16 residues. CDR1 is SGHVS, CDR2 FQNEAQ, per germline. CDR3 DNA: TGTGCCAGCAGCTACTACAGGGGGCAAAATAACTACGAGCAGTACTTC. It specifies CASSYYRGQNNYEQYF.

The chain combines TRBV6-6 with TRBJ2-7, with TRBD2 matching 9 bases. Germline loops: CDR1 MNHNY, CDR2 SVGAGI (reference sequence). Trimming at V came to 5 bases and at J to 7 bases, leaving 9 bases not matched to a gene. CDR3 length: 14 residues. CDR3 nucleotides: TGTGCCAGCAGTCCCCAGGGCGGGAGGGGTGAGCAGTACTTC. Translated: CASSPQGGRGEQYF.